This T cell receptor (beta chain) emerged from a study of shared clonotypes between healthy human individuals. Study details: Donors consisted of a couple of women and a few men between 18 and 49.

Clones were read by immunoSEQ multiplex PCR, and TCRdb kept only the in-frame ones, dropping some. This table holds 1.4 million to 1.5 million clones, over 95% found once. This CDR3 is 11 amino acids long. V lost 7 bases and J 12 bases, leaving 16 bases between the germline ends. The germline CDR1 and CDR2 sequences are SQVTM and ANQGSEA. The TCR sequence derives from a young man in good health. The sequenced sample consisted of naive CD4+ T cells sorted from blood. The subset is: CD45RA+ positively selected. The gene calls are TRBV29-1 and TRBJ2-1; possibly TRBD2 for D (5 bases). CDR3 DNA sequence: TGCAGCGGTAGCGAGAGTAATACGCAGTTCTTC. Encoded protein: CSGSESNTQFF.